This T cell receptor beta chain comes out of a study of T cell responses to AZD1222 COVID-19 vaccine. Study-level information: Recipients boosted at about 4 weeks or about 12 weeks are pooled. The study's findings and limits: There were repertoire samples only from the period after the peak T cell response. Seropositive status at baseline applied to only five to seven AZD1222 recipients. Spike-specific TCR repertoires showed rising breadth and depth after two AZD1222 doses.

Trimming stripped 6 bases from V and 2 bases from J, with 11 bases between. The germline V gene encodes CDR1 MNHEY and CDR2 SMNVEV (reference sequence). The CDR3 consists of 14 residues. This clone occurred once. Its antigen remains unknown. The method was immunoSEQ multiplex PCR; TCRdb's version includes in-frame clones alone and lacks a portion of them. The sample shows about 100,000 clones, roughly 84% of them seen only once. The specimen comprised peripheral blood, sampled on day 0 of AZD1222 vaccination. The chain has TRBV27 and TRBJ2-1, with a possible D match to TRBD2 (6 bases). This receptor was obtained from an adult in good health. This chain's CDR3 is CASSLSGPYNEQFF. CDR3 coding DNA: TGTGCCAGCAGCCTTAGCGGTCCCTACAATGAGCAGTTCTTC.